This TCR beta chain stems from a study of CD8 T cells in ankylosing spondylitis. V lost 1 base to trimming and J lost 2 bases, with 6 bases between them. This CDR3 region has 13 residues. Germline V gene lookup returns CDR1 SGHTA and CDR2 FQGNSA. Quantitative molecular-barcoded 5'-RACE generated the TCR beta libraries. TCRdb re-derived calls from the 5' RACE reads in MiXCR, one entry per CDR3 protein. The sample records some 120,000 distinct CDR3 sequences, approximately 6.8% being singletons. This clonotype was seen repeatedly, ten times or more. Its target is not known. Notes on the study in general: A number of the motif variants had already been described in reactive arthritis synovial fluid and blood. Characteristic of ankylosing spondylitis blood, it appeared, was a TCR beta motif comprising 7 to 9 highly homologous variants.

The specimen was blood, either unsorted or a sorted T cell fraction (not recorded which). The chain employs TRBV7-2 and TRBJ2-7; no clear D gene. The TCR sequence derives from a male donor with ankylosing spondylitis or in good health (not recorded which). This CDR3 is CASSLVGTYEQYF. The CDR3 DNA follows: TGTGCCAGCAGCTTAGTAGGGACCTACGAGCAGTACTTC.